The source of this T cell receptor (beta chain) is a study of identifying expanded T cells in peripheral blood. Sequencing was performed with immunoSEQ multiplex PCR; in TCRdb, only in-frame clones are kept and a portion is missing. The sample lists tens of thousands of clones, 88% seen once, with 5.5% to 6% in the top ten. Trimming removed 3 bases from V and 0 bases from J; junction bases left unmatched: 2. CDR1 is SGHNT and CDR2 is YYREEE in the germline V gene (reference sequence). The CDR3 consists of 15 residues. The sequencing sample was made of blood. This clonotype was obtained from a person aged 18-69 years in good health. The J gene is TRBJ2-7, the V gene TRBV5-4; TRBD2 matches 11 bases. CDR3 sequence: CASSSGLAGSYEQYF. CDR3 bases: TGTGCCAGCAGCTCTGGACTAGCGGGCTCCTACGAGCAGTACTTC.